A single sample gave rise to the 30 T cell receptor beta chains below, sequenced in a study of blood T cell repertoires in COVID-19. The repertoire was sequenced with immunoSEQ multiplex PCR; TCRdb's copy has only in-frame clones and lacks some. The sample includes around 190,000 clones, 70% to 90% of them seen just once. Sequencing input: peripheral blood. The receptors were gathered from an elderly woman with acute or convalescent COVID-19.

The rearrangement uses TRBV7-2 and TRBJ2-3; 13 nucleotides agree with TRBD2. Unmatched junction bases numbered 8, after V lost 5 bases and J lost 6 bases. This CDR3 contains 16 residues. Germline values: CDR1 SGHTA, CDR2 FQGNSA. Written as DNA, the CDR3 is TGTGCCAGCAGCCCTGGACTAGCGGGAGTACGGGATACGCAGTATTTT. Amino acids: CASSPGLAGVRDTQYF.

This chain joins TRBV7-2 and TRBJ2-7, with 10 bases identical to TRBD2. The CDR3 has 15 residues. V was clipped by 3 bases and J by 7 bases; unmatched bases: 9. Germline CDR1 and CDR2: SGHTA and FQGNSA. CDR3 residues: CASSFRPSGSNEQYF. The CDR3 DNA follows: TGTGCCAGCAGCTTCCGACCTAGCGGGAGTAATGAGCAGTACTTC.

The genes are TRBV5-1 and TRBJ2-5, with 10 nucleotides matching TRBD1. In germline, CDR1 is SGHRS, CDR2 YFSETQ. V lost 4 bases to trimming and J lost 3 bases; unmatched junction nucleotides: 6. The CDR3 contains 15 residues. CDR3 in amino acids: CASSGAGTGEETQYF. The DNA for the CDR3 is TGCGCCAGCAGCGGAGCCGGGACAGGGGAAGAGACCCAGTACTTC.

The chain joins TRBV19 to TRBJ1-2; TRBD1 might be the D (5 bases). CDR3 length: 14 residues. CDR1 and CDR2 from the germline V gene are LNHDA and SQIVND (reference sequence). Trimming cost V 7 bases and J 6 bases, with 18 bases left between them. As DNA, the CDR3 is TGTGCCAGTAAGGTTCAGGGTAGAAGCGATGGCTACACCTTC. As protein: CASKVQGRSDGYTF.

The chain couples TRBV28 to TRBJ2-7, with TRBD1 matching 9 bases. The V segment lost 1 base and the J segment 2 bases; nucleotides outside the gene matches: 15. CDR1 is MDHEN and CDR2 is SYDVKM in the germline V gene. CDR3 length: 19 residues. The CDR3 reads CASSLYLRPTGQGTYEQYF. The CDR3 DNA sequence: TGTGCCAGCAGTTTATACCTTAGACCGACGGGACAGGGAACCTACGAGCAGTACTTC.

The chain has TRBV5-1 and TRBJ2-6; 9 bases map to TRBD1. CDR1 is SGHRS and CDR2 is YFSETQ in the germline V gene. The CDR3 runs 18 residues. With 0 bases clipped from V and 0 bases from J, the junction kept 4 bases outside the gene matches. CDR3 DNA: TGCGCCAGCAGCTTGGGACAGGGGGTATTCTCTGGGGCCAACGTCCTGACTTTC. It specifies CASSLGQGVFSGANVLTF.

A word on this clone: Other DNA sequences from this sample encode an identical CDR3 as well. The chain links TRBV7-2 to TRBJ1-1; D remains unclear. CDR3 length: 13 residues. The V end lost 0 bases, the J end lost 5 bases, and 7 bases lay between the germline ends. Germline V gene data show CDR1 as SGHTA and CDR2 as FQGNSA. The DNA of the CDR3 is TGTGCCAGCAGCTTAGCATCGGGTACTGAAGCTTTCTTT. It codes for CASSLASGTEAFF.

The gene calls are TRBV5-1 and TRBJ1-3, with 8 bases aligning to TRBD1. CDR3 size: 19 residues. V lost 4 bases and J lost 0; bases outside the gene matches: 15. Germline CDR1 and CDR2: SGHRS and YFSETQ. CDR3 sequence reads: CASSNGWTGFGGSGNTIYF. Here the CDR3 DNA reads TGCGCCAGCAGCAACGGATGGACAGGGTTCGGCGGCTCTGGAAACACCATATATTTT.

The genes are TRBV9 and TRBJ2-5; TRBD2 agrees at 9 bases. This CDR3 has 16 amino acids. Germline V gene sequence: CDR1 SGDLS, CDR2 YYNGEE. The V gene end was trimmed by 4 bases and the J gene end by 1 base; junction bases not matched to a gene: 8. CDR3 residues: CASSPHSGSPQETQYF. The CDR3 nucleotides read TGTGCCAGCAGCCCTCATAGCGGGAGCCCCCAAGAGACCCAGTACTTC.

V is TRBV6-2 or TRBV6-3 and J is TRBJ2-3; D gene unclear. CDR1 and CDR2 (germline): MNHEY, SVGEGT. V was cut by 6 bases and J by 9 bases, with 10 bases left in between. The CDR3 runs 11 residues. The CDR3 is CASSSFVTQYF. CDR3 DNA sequence: TGTGCCAGCAGCTCTTTTGTCACGCAGTATTTT.

The chain has TRBV10-3 and TRBJ1-1, with D uncertain. From germline, CDR1 is ENHRY and CDR2 SYGVKD. CDR3 size: 15 residues. The germline V and J ends were trimmed by 1 base and 0 bases, with 9 bases remaining between them. CDR3 sequence reads: CAISEFAYMNTEAFF. CDR3 nucleotide sequence: TGTGCCATCAGTGAGTTTGCATACATGAACACTGAAGCTTTCTTT.

The chain couples TRBV7-3 to TRBJ2-2, with 15 bases fitting TRBD2. Per the germline V gene, CDR1 is SGHTA and CDR2 is FQGTGA. V lost 2 bases and J lost 5; bases outside the gene matches: 6. CDR3 size: 18 residues. CDR3 nucleotide sequence: TGTGCCAGCAGCTTAGGGACTAGCGGGAGGCTTGTAACCGGGGAGCTGTTTTTT. The encoded protein is CASSLGTSGRLVTGELFF.

This chain links TRBV5-1 with TRBJ2-2, with D tentatively TRBD1 (6 bases). The germline V gene encodes CDR1 SGHRS and CDR2 YFSETQ. This CDR3 spans 15 amino acids. Trimming left V 2 bases short and J 8 bases short, with 16 bases between. The CDR3 loop is CASSLNPQGAGELFF. The CDR3 coding sequence is TGCGCCAGCAGCTTAAATCCACAGGGTGCGGGGGAGCTGTTTTTT. The full variable domain, completed using reference TRBV5-1 and TRBJ2-2, is KAGVTQTPRYLIKTRGQQVTLSCSPISGHRSVSWYQQTPGQGLQFLFEYFSETQRNKGNFPGRFSGRQFSNSRSEMNVSTLELGDSALYLCASSLNPQGAGELFFGEGSRLTVL.

The V gene is TRBV7-3, the J gene TRBJ2-3; 9 positions agree with TRBD2. The germline CDR1 and CDR2 sequences are SGHTA and FQGTGA. The CDR3 runs 15 residues. V lost 5 bases to trimming and J lost 8 bases; unmatched junction nucleotides: 11. For the CDR3, the DNA is TGTGCCAGCAGCCCCCCAGGGCGGGAGGGCCGTACGCAGTATTTT. Its translation: CASSPPGREGRTQYF.

The V and J genes are TRBV25-1 and TRBJ1-6; 9 nucleotides match TRBD1. CDR1 is MGHDK and CDR2 is SYGVNS in the germline V gene. The length of the CDR3 is 16 residues. J gave up 9 bases and V 6 bases, and 12 bases lay outside the gene matches. The CDR3 loop reads CASREMLGTGSSPLHF. The CDR3 coding sequence is TGTGCCAGCAGAGAAATGCTGGGGACAGGGAGTTCACCCCTCCACTTT.

The genes are TRBV23-1 and TRBJ2-5; the D is unclear. TRBV23-1 is given ORF status, its function remaining uncertain. Trimming removed 7 bases at V and 7 bases at J, with 16 bases between. CDR3 length: 13 amino acids. The CDR3 region is CASTQASGRTQYF. The CDR3 nucleotides are TGCGCCAGCACTCAGGCTTCAGGCAGGACCCAGTACTTC.

V and J are TRBV15 and TRBJ1-5; TRBD1 agrees at 8 bases. Germline CDR1 reads LNHNV; CDR2 reads YYDKDF (reference sequence). This CDR3 spans 16 amino acids. The ends lost 4 bases at V and 0 bases at J; junction bases unmatched: 5. In DNA form, the CDR3 reads TGTGCCACCAGCATCCGGACAGGGACTAGCAATCAGCCCCAGCATTTT. Its translation: CATSIRTGTSNQPQHF.

The gene calls are TRBV29-1 and TRBJ2-6; D unclear. V was clipped by 5 bases and J by 2 bases, with 7 bases between them. This CDR3 has 13 residues. CDR1 SQVTM and CDR2 ANQGSEA come from the germline V gene. CDR3 nucleotide sequence: TGCAGCGTTCTCCCCCCTGGGGCCAACGTCCTGACTTTC. It yields the protein CSVLPPGANVLTF.

The chain has TRBV9 and TRBJ2-1, with 11 bases lining up with TRBD2. This CDR3 has 18 amino acids. CDR1 SGDLS and CDR2 YYNGEE come from the germline V gene. Unmatched junction bases numbered 12, after V lost 0 bases and J lost 7 bases. This chain's CDR3 is CASSVGETSGKWKNEQFF. As DNA, the CDR3 is TGTGCCAGCAGCGTAGGTGAGACTAGCGGGAAATGGAAAAATGAGCAGTTCTTC.

This clone came up once. The V call is TRBV27, the J call TRBJ1-2, with D unclear. V shed 7 bases and J shed 2 bases, with 17 bases lying between them. The CDR3 is made up of 15 amino acids. Germline CDR1 is MNHEY and CDR2 is SMNVEV (reference sequence). As DNA, the CDR3 is TGTGCCAGCACCCCACTGTGGGCAGAAAACTATGGCTACACCTTC. Its translation: CASTPLWAENYGYTF.

The rearrangement uses TRBV30 and TRBJ2-5; the D gene is possibly TRBD2 (5 bases). V was cut by 0 bases and J by 3 bases, with 11 bases left in between. CDR1 is GTSNPN, CDR2 SVGIG, per germline (reference sequence). This CDR3 contains 14 residues. CDR3 DNA: TGTGCCTGGAGTGTGGTACTAGGGAAAGAGACCCAGTACTTC. Encoded protein: CAWSVVLGKETQYF.

This rearrangement joins TRBV19 to TRBJ2-3, with 9 nucleotides matching TRBD2. The CDR3 consists of 15 residues. The germline CDR1 and CDR2 sequences are LNHDA and SQIVND (reference sequence). V was pared by 5 bases and J by 4 bases, with 7 bases of the junction left unmatched. The CDR3 reads CASSLSGSAADTQYF. CDR3 DNA: TGTGCCAGTAGTCTTAGCGGGAGTGCTGCAGATACGCAGTATTTT.

The rearrangement joins TRBV4-3 to TRBJ2-2; 7 nucleotides line up with TRBD1. The CDR3 totals 15 residues. Trimming cost V 4 bases and J 6 bases; bases outside gene matches: 8. The germline gives CDR1 LGHNA, CDR2 YSLEER. CDR3 region: CASSPLKGGPGELFF. The DNA of the CDR3 is TGCGCCAGCAGCCCGTTAAAAGGGGGCCCCGGGGAGCTGTTTTTT.

The chain uses TRBV24-1 and TRBJ1-1; no clear D gene. The V gene's germline CDR1 is KGHDR and CDR2 SFDVKD. The V and J ends lost 5 bases and 5 bases respectively, with 11 bases between them. There are 13 residues in the CDR3. DNA for the CDR3: TGTGCCACCAGTGGCGGTGGTCGGACTGAAGCTTTCTTT. Residues: CATSGGGRTEAFF.

This chain connects TRBV2 to TRBJ2-7; 12 bases are a match to TRBD1. This CDR3 has 15 amino acids. The V segment lost 8 bases and the J segment 6 bases; nucleotides outside the gene matches: 11. Germline values: CDR1 SNHLY, CDR2 FYNNEI. This CDR3 is CASSDPGTGGREQYF. In DNA form, the CDR3 reads TGTGCCAGCTCTGACCCCGGGACAGGGGGCCGCGAGCAGTACTTC.

A single count supports this clone. The rearrangement joins TRBV7-9 to TRBJ1-3, with D unresolved. Germline CDR1 reads SEHNR; CDR2 reads FQNEAQ (reference sequence). V gave up 5 bases and J gave up 2 bases, with 10 bases separating them. The CDR3 consists of 14 residues. This CDR3 reads CASSLGGTGNTIYF. For the CDR3, the DNA is TGTGCCAGCAGCCTCGGAGGGACTGGAAACACCATATATTTT. The full variable domain, rest sourced from reference TRBV7-9 and TRBJ1-3, is DTGVSQNPRHKITKRGQNVTFRCDPISEHNRLYWYRQTLGQGPEFLTYFQNEAQLEKSRLLSDRFSAERPKGSFSTLEIQRTEQGDSAMYLCASSLGGTGNTIYFGEGSWLTVV.

This sequence joins TRBV4-3 and TRBJ2-3; 12 nucleotides agree with TRBD2. V dropped 1 base and J dropped 2; count of bases not matched to a gene: 10. This CDR3 spans 19 amino acids. Germline values: CDR1 LGHNA, CDR2 YSLEER. The CDR3 is CASSQALAGGGVYTDTQYF. The CDR3 DNA follows: TGCGCCAGCAGCCAAGCACTAGCGGGAGGAGGGGTCTACACAGATACGCAGTATTTT.

This clone was seen a handful of times. This rearrangement joins TRBV5-4 to TRBJ2-2, with TRBD1 identical over 9 bases. Germline assignment: CDR1 SGHNT and CDR2 YYREEE (reference sequence). The junction had 2 bases not matched to a gene; V was cut back by 4 bases and J by 7 bases. There are 13 residues in the CDR3. CDR3 sequence (DNA): TGTGCCAGCAGCAGGGACAGGGACGGGGAGCTGTTTTTT. It specifies CASSRDRDGELFF.

This sequence joins TRBV5-8 and TRBJ1-2; TRBD1 might be the D (6 bases). Germline values: CDR1 SGHTS, CDR2 YDEGEE. The CDR3 runs 17 residues. The V end was cut by 1 base, the J end by 4 bases, with 20 bases between. CDR3 sequence (DNA): TGTGCCAGCAGCTTGCGTTATACTGGGGGCATGTTCTATGGCTACACCTTC. Translated: CASSLRYTGGMFYGYTF.

This clone occurred once. The rearrangement joins TRBV19 to TRBJ2-5; TRBD2 matches at 7 bases. V lost 7 bases, J lost 5 bases, and 7 bases stayed unmatched. This CDR3 comprises 13 residues. Germline V gene lookup returns CDR1 LNHDA and CDR2 SQIVND (reference sequence). In nucleotides, the CDR3 is TGTGCCAGTAAGGGAGGGTATGGGGAGACCCAGTACTTC. Translation gives CASKGGYGETQYF.